The rows below give T cell receptor beta chains drawn from one sample of a study of shared clonotypes between healthy human individuals. TCRdb keeps only in-frame clones here, not all; method: immunoSEQ multiplex PCR. The profile covers 1,400,000 or so clones, with around 98.5% appearing a single time and about 0.35% taken by the ten largest. The material sequenced was naive CD4+ T cells sorted from blood. The receptors stem from a man aged 25-40 years in good health. Each CDR3 is given without its conserved first and last residue. The D gene is left open where the match is weak.

v_call	cdr3_length	d_call	j_call	cdr3_aa
TRBV7-3	12	TRBD2	TRBJ2-1	ASSLWTSTNEQF
TRBV28	13	TRBD1	TRBJ2-7	ASNESGQGGVEQY
TRBV19	9	TRBD1	TRBJ2-7	ASGQGYEQY
TRBV4-2	14	NA	TRBJ2-3	ASSPYGGEGADTQY
TRBV9	16	TRBD2	TRBJ2-1	ASSVGLAGAPPNNEQF
TRBV7-9	14	TRBD2	TRBJ2-3	ASSFGTSGGADTQY
TRBV28	16	TRBD1	TRBJ2-6	ASRTVGQGVAGANVLT
TRBV28	9	NA	TRBJ2-7	ATQGFYEQY
TRBV27	11	TRBD1	TRBJ1-2	ASRDRRAYGYT
TRBV5-4	13	NA	TRBJ2-3	ASSLEASGTDTQY
TRBV7-6	11	NA	TRBJ2-1	ASSLGPNYEQF
TRBV5-5	15	TRBD1	TRBJ2-1	ASSFRTGGLSYNEQF
TRBV19	15	NA	TRBJ2-4	ASSTDGGKKAKNIQY
TRBV6-6	12	NA	TRBJ2-3	ASRNRDSTDTQY
TRBV5-1	16	TRBD2	TRBJ2-1	ASSFTQITGTRDNEQF
TRBV29-1	12	NA	TRBJ2-1	SVVVVDRIREQF
TRBV28	17	NA	TRBJ2-7	ASSFSMGADPLNSYEQY